The sequence of this TCR beta chain was determined in a study of identical twins. TCRdb redid the calling of the 5' RACE reads with MiXCR, one entry per CDR3 protein. The sample includes under 500,000 distinct CDR3 sequences, about 13% seen only once; the top ten take approximately 0.98%. The CDR3 is made up of 14 amino acids. CDR1 and CDR2 from the germline V gene are MNHNS and SASEGT. Trimming left V 6 bases short and J 4 bases short, with 10 bases between. The sample was also linked to a second study, of yellow fever vaccine responses in identical twins.

V gene TRBV6-1 combines with J gene TRBJ2-6; a possible D gene is TRBD1 (5 bases). This TCR was sampled from a woman between 18 and 29 years old in good health. Sequencing used CD4+ T cells sorted from blood. Written as DNA, the CDR3 is TGTGCCAGCAGGGACAAGGGGGGGGCCAACGTCCTGACTTTC. It encodes CASRDKGGANVLTF.